This T cell receptor (beta chain) was recovered during a study of post-analysis software for immune sequencing data. Background on the study: The disease courses spanned relapsing-remitting, secondary progressive and progressive-relapsing forms of multiple sclerosis.

The CDR3 extends over 10 amino acids. Trimming pared 8 bases from V and 10 bases from J, leaving 9 bases between. CDR1 is MNHNY, CDR2 SVGAGI, per germline (reference sequence). Unique molecular identifiers were present in the TCR beta cDNA libraries. In TCRdb, the PCR reads were re-called with MiXCR into one record per CDR3 protein. This table has 750,000 to 950,000 distinct CDR3 sequences, 53% appearing once. For this clonotype: The antigen remains unidentified.

Regarding the study as a whole: F measure showed strong co-clustering of same-batch samples. Included in a set of roughly 5 TRBV segments more frequent in patients than controls were TRBV5-6, TRBV5-1 and TRBV20-1.

This rearrangement joins TRBV6-6 to TRBJ2-1; D perhaps matches TRBD1 (5 bases). Sequenced sample: blood. This clonotype originated in a girl aged 5 to 17 with multiple sclerosis. CDR3 coding DNA: TGTGCCAGCGGGGCCGGGGAGCAGTTCTTC. This translates into CASGAGEQFF.